The source of this T cell receptor beta chain is a study of cytomegalovirus exposure and HLA in healthy donors. A note on this clone: Its antigen is unknown.

CDR3 length equals 14 residues. The trim removed 4 bases at V and 3 bases at J, leaving 7 bases unmatched. Use of 60 Vbeta and 13 Jbeta primers characterized the PCR. As processed by the authors: A later analysis counted 65 million to 95 million unique TCR beta chains, around 10 million shared. Sequencing was performed with immunoSEQ multiplex PCR; in TCRdb, only in-frame clones are kept and a portion is missing. D and trimming were read from the DNA, whereas the V and J calls and clone size are those reported in that table. The sample shows 200,000 to 250,000 clones, around four fifths of them seen only once. Study-level findings and limits: Among donors in an Asian-associated ancestry cluster, a later analysis reportedly found fewer N-insertions than the approximately 700-donor mean.

Sequencing was performed on PBMCs. This chain connects TRBV5-3 to TRBJ2-7; 7 nucleotides match TRBD2. TRBV5-3 carries the ORF label, with uncertain function. The TCR sequence derives from a man aged 45-60 years in good health and CMV-seronegative. As DNA, the CDR3 is TGTGCCAGAAGCCTCAGGGAGGGACGCTACGAGCAGTACTTC. Translating it yields CARSLREGRYEQYF.